This entry features one T cell receptor beta chain sequence. The data originate from a study of T cell responses to AZD1222 COVID-19 vaccine. The CDR3 runs to 15 residues. Germline assignment: CDR1 MNHEY and CDR2 SVGAGI. The V gene end was trimmed by 7 bases and the J gene end by 7 bases; junction bases not matched to a gene: 11. Profiling relied on immunoSEQ multiplex PCR, and the TCRdb table lists in-frame clones only, not all of them. The sample holds fewer than 120,000 clones; about four fifths are singletons and the top ten take around 4.6%. The chain couples TRBV6-5 to TRBJ2-7, with 12 bases aligning to TRBD1. This TCR derives from an adult in good health. The source was peripheral blood, collected on day 0 of AZD1222 vaccination. DNA for the CDR3: TGTGCCAGCACTCGTCTGGGACAGGGGGCCAAAGAGCAGTACTTC. It yields the protein CASTRLGQGAKEQYF.